The 28 T cell receptor beta chains below all came from one sample that was sequenced in a study of blood T cell repertoires in COVID-19. Clones were sequenced by immunoSEQ multiplex PCR, and TCRdb holds only the in-frame ones, with some missing. The sample includes some 400,000 clones, 81% of them seen just once. Source material: peripheral blood. These receptors were obtained from a human donor with acute or convalescent COVID-19. The donor label of this sample is uncertain.

DNA for the CDR3: TGTGCCAGTAGTATCCGGTCGCAGGGGGGCGATGAGCAGTTCTTC. This encodes CASSIRSQGGDEQFF. The genes are TRBV19 and TRBJ2-1; D might be TRBD1 (7 bases). CDR3 length: 15 amino acids. Germline V gene lookup returns CDR1 LNHDA and CDR2 SQIVND (reference sequence). Trimming stripped 3 bases from V and 8 bases from J, with 17 bases between.

J is TRBJ2-1 and V is TRBV4-1; D may be TRBD1 (7 bases). This CDR3 region has 16 residues. The V gene lost 4 bases and the J gene lost 10 bases, with 23 bases spanning the gap. CDR1 is MGHRA, CDR2 YSYEKL, per germline. CDR3 in amino acids: CASSLFPGGGLREQFF. CDR3 DNA sequence: TGCGCCAGCAGCCTTTTTCCAGGGGGAGGTTTACGGGAGCAGTTCTTC.

This clone was seen just once. V gene TRBV11-2 combines with J gene TRBJ1-1; 7 bases are shared with TRBD1. Per the germline V gene, CDR1 is SGHAT and CDR2 is FQNNGV. V was pared by 2 bases and J by 3 bases, with 6 bases of the junction left unmatched. The CDR3 has 15 residues. CDR3 region: CASSLMGRGDTEAFF. In DNA, the CDR3 is TGTGCCAGCAGCTTAATGGGCAGGGGGGACACTGAAGCTTTCTTT. Complete variable domain (other parts from reference TRBV11-2 and TRBJ1-1): EAGVAQSPRYKIIEKRQSVAFWCNPISGHATLYWYQQILGQGPKLLIQFQNNGVVDDSQLPKDRFSAERLKGVDSTLKIQPAKLEDSAVYLCASSLMGRGDTEAFFGQGTRLTVV.

The gene calls are TRBV7-2 and TRBJ1-5; perhaps TRBD1 as D (6 bases). CDR1 and CDR2 (germline): SGHTA, FQGNSA. Trimming shortened V by 5 bases and J by 6 bases, and 11 bases separated the two germline ends. There are 13 residues in the CDR3. In nucleotides, the CDR3 is TGTGCCAGCAGCCAGGGGACTAGTCAGCCCCAGCATTTT. This translates into CASSQGTSQPQHF. Filled out from reference TRBV7-2 and TRBJ1-5, the complete variable domain reads GAGVSQSPSNKVTEKGKDVELRCDPISGHTALYWYRQSLGQGLEFLIYFQGNSAPDKSGLPSDRFSAERTGGSVSTLTIQRTQQEDSAVYLCASSQGTSQPQHFGDGTRLSIL.

The gene calls are TRBV2 and TRBJ2-3; TRBD1 might be the D (6 bases). Germline V lookup: CDR1 SNHLY, CDR2 FYNNEI. This CDR3 spans 16 amino acids. V shed 5 bases and J shed 2 bases, with 17 bases lying between them. Here the CDR3 reads CASSLRQALSTDTQYF. The CDR3 DNA is TGTGCCAGCAGTCTCAGACAGGCGCTCTCCACAGATACGCAGTATTTT.

The chain is built from TRBV3-1 (or the pseudogene TRBV3-2) and TRBJ1-3, with no clear D. The CDR3 extends over 15 amino acids. Germline V gene data show CDR1 as LGHDT and CDR2 as YNNKEL (reference sequence). Trimming took off 6 bases at V and 4 bases at J, with 16 bases between the two ends. The CDR3 sequence: CASRATGNRGNTIYF. For the CDR3, the DNA is TGTGCCAGCAGGGCCACCGGGAACCGGGGAAACACCATATATTTT.

The chain uses TRBV5-1 and TRBJ2-1, with TRBD2 identical over 7 bases. J gave up 5 bases and V 1 base, and 6 bases lay outside the gene matches. This CDR3 comprises 15 residues. The V gene's germline CDR1 is SGHRS and CDR2 YFSETQ. The CDR3 sequence is CASSLLRDYNNEQFF. CDR3 sequence (DNA): TGCGCCAGCAGCTTGTTACGGGACTACAACAATGAGCAGTTCTTC.

The gene calls are TRBV7-2 and TRBJ2-7; no firm D call. The CDR3 covers 12 residues. V gave up 3 bases and J gave up 4 bases, with 7 bases separating them. Per the germline V gene, CDR1 is SGHTA and CDR2 is FQGNSA. CDR3: CASSFRGYEQYF. Here the CDR3 DNA reads TGTGCCAGCAGCTTCAGAGGTTACGAGCAGTACTTC.

This clone was seen more than once but under ten times. The chain couples TRBV7-9 to TRBJ1-6; no clear D. Trimming left V 3 bases short and J 7 bases short, with 10 bases between. Germline V lookup: CDR1 SEHNR, CDR2 FQNEAQ (reference sequence). The CDR3 is made up of 14 amino acids. CDR3 nucleotides: TGTGCCAGCAGCTTGCGAGGAATGAATTCACCCCTCCACTTT. Translating it yields CASSLRGMNSPLHF. The entire variable domain, with the rest obtained from reference TRBV7-9 and TRBJ1-6, is as follows: DTGVSQNPRHKITKRGQNVTFRCDPISEHNRLYWYRQTLGQGPEFLTYFQNEAQLEKSRLLSDRFSAERPKGSFSTLEIQRTEQGDSAMYLCASSLRGMNSPLHFGNGTRLTVT.

The rearrangement joins TRBV7-9 to TRBJ1-6, with 9 bases fitting TRBD1. Germline CDR1 reads SEHNR; CDR2 reads FQNEAQ (reference sequence). CDR3 length: 16 amino acids. The ends lost 6 bases at V and 11 bases at J; junction bases unmatched: 14. The CDR3 coding sequence is TGTGCCAGCAGTTTTACCGCCGGGACAGGGAACCCACCCCTCCACTTT. Encoded protein: CASSFTAGTGNPPLHF.

The chain carries TRBV7-9 and TRBJ1-4; the D is unclear. Between the trimmed V and J ends, which lost 4 bases and 5 bases, there was a span of 17 bases. The CDR3 has 16 residues. Germline CDR1 SEHNR, CDR2 FQNEAQ (reference sequence). CDR3 protein: CASSSLMGGQNEKLFF. The CDR3 DNA reads TGTGCCAGCAGCTCTTTAATGGGAGGGCAGAATGAAAAACTGTTTTTT. The full variable domain, its missing parts supplied by reference TRBV7-9 and TRBJ1-4, is DTGVSQNPRHKITKRGQNVTFRCDPISEHNRLYWYRQTLGQGPEFLTYFQNEAQLEKSRLLSDRFSAERPKGSFSTLEIQRTEQGDSAMYLCASSSLMGGQNEKLFFGSGTQLSVL.

This clone was counted once. This chain connects TRBV10-3 to TRBJ2-3, with TRBD1 as a possible D gene (6 bases). This CDR3 is built from 16 residues. Trimming took off 4 bases at V and 1 base at J, with 15 bases between the two ends. Germline V gene sequence: CDR1 ENHRY, CDR2 SYGVKD. CDR3 protein: CAISALQGSGTDTQYF. For the CDR3, the DNA is TGTGCCATCAGTGCGCTCCAGGGGTCAGGCACAGATACGCAGTATTTT.

The chain uses TRBV7-9 and TRBJ1-2; D not certain. The ends were cut back, 1 base at V and 5 bases at J, with 11 bases in the middle. The CDR3 is made up of 14 amino acids. Germline V lookup: CDR1 SEHNR, CDR2 FQNEAQ (reference sequence). CDR3 DNA sequence: TGTGCCAGCAGCTTAGAGACGGGTCCTTATGGCTACACCTTC. It codes for CASSLETGPYGYTF.

CDR3 protein: CASSELRGDTQYF. Written as DNA, the CDR3 is TGTGCCAGCAGTGAACTTCGGGGAGATACGCAGTATTTT. The chain is built from TRBV6-1 and TRBJ2-3, with D possibly matching TRBD2 (5 bases). Germline V CDR1 and CDR2: MNHNS, SASEGT. V lost 2 bases, J lost 5 bases, and 8 bases lay in between. CDR3 length: 13 amino acids.

CDR3 amino acids: CASSLDHSYTGELFF. Here the CDR3 DNA reads TGCGCCAGCAGCTTGGATCACAGTTACACCGGGGAGCTGTTTTTT. The chain has TRBV5-1 and TRBJ2-2; D is unclear. The CDR3 is made up of 15 amino acids. The germline V gene has CDR1 SGHRS and CDR2 YFSETQ. V was trimmed by 0 bases and J by 3 bases, leaving 9 bases between them.

The V gene is TRBV7-8, the J gene TRBJ2-1; 7 bases align to TRBD1. Germline CDR1 and CDR2: SGHVS and FQNEAQ. The CDR3 spans 15 residues. V lost 5 bases to trimming and J lost 2 bases; unmatched junction nucleotides: 6. The CDR3 nucleotides read TGTGCCAGCAGCGAAGGACAGGCCCCCTACAATGAGCAGTTCTTC. Its protein product is CASSEGQAPYNEQFF.

The rearrangement links TRBV12-3 or TRBV12-4 to TRBJ1-2; 7 bases fit TRBD1. The length of the CDR3 is 13 residues. The J segment lost 5 bases and the V segment lost 5 bases, leaving 5 bases of the junction unmatched. DNA for the CDR3: TGTGCCAGCAGTCGACAGGGACCTTATGGCTACACCTTC. Amino acid sequence: CASSRQGPYGYTF.

This chain connects TRBV11-2 to TRBJ2-7; 8 bases align to TRBD1. This CDR3 region has 17 residues. Germline loops: CDR1 SGHAT, CDR2 FQNNGV. With 5 bases clipped from V and 9 bases from J, the junction kept 21 bases outside the gene matches. The CDR3 DNA reads TGTGCCAGCAGCCGCCTTTCCGGGACAGGCCAAACGTCCGGGCAGTACTTC. Its protein product is CASSRLSGTGQTSGQYF. Using reference TRBV11-2 and TRBJ2-7 for the parts outside the CDR3, the full variable domain is EAGVAQSPRYKIIEKRQSVAFWCNPISGHATLYWYQQILGQGPKLLIQFQNNGVVDDSQLPKDRFSAERLKGVDSTLKIQPAKLEDSAVYLCASSRLSGTGQTSGQYFGPGTRLTVT.

This clone was detected once. The CDR3 is CASSSGGYSYEQYF. CDR3 sequence (DNA): TGTGCCAGCAGTTCCGGGGGTTATTCCTACGAGCAGTACTTC. This chain links TRBV28 with TRBJ2-7, with D possibly being TRBD2 (6 bases). V lost 4 bases, J lost 1 base, and 11 bases lay in between. The CDR3 has 14 amino acids. Germline V gene data show CDR1 as MDHEN and CDR2 as SYDVKM.

The chain recombines TRBV5-1 with TRBJ1-2; possible D gene TRBD1, 6 bases. The CDR3 has 16 amino acids. The germline V gene has CDR1 SGHRS and CDR2 YFSETQ. The V and J ends lost 4 bases and 4 bases respectively, with 20 bases between them. CDR3 amino acids: CASSNTGPTSSYGYTF. In DNA form, the CDR3 reads TGCGCCAGCAGCAACACAGGGCCGACCTCCTCCTATGGCTACACCTTC. Full variable domain (outside the CDR3, taken from reference TRBV5-1 and TRBJ1-2): KAGVTQTPRYLIKTRGQQVTLSCSPISGHRSVSWYQQTPGQGLQFLFEYFSETQRNKGNFPGRFSGRQFSNSRSEMNVSTLELGDSALYLCASSNTGPTSSYGYTFGSGTRLTVV.

The chain uses TRBV28 and TRBJ2-2; 10 bases align to TRBD1. CDR3 length: 16 amino acids. With 6 bases clipped from V and 3 bases from J, the junction kept 7 bases outside the gene matches. Germline loops: CDR1 MDHEN, CDR2 SYDVKM. The CDR3 here is CASRSAGTGDTGELFF. The CDR3 DNA reads TGTGCCAGCAGATCAGCCGGGACAGGGGACACCGGGGAGCTGTTTTTT.

This clone occurred once. The chain has TRBV9 and TRBJ2-2; unclear D gene. Germline CDR1 reads SGDLS; CDR2 reads YYNGEE. Trimming took off 7 bases at V and 1 base at J, with 11 bases between the two ends. The CDR3 loop spans 14 amino acids. The CDR3 is CASYWLWNTGELFF. The DNA of the CDR3 is TGTGCCAGCTATTGGCTTTGGAACACCGGGGAGCTGTTTTTT.

The chain carries TRBV6-5 and TRBJ1-2; a weak D match, TRBD1 (6 bases). Germline V gives CDR1 MNHEY, CDR2 SVGAGI. The CDR3 runs 13 residues. V dropped 10 bases and J dropped 4 bases, with 16 bases sitting between them. The CDR3: CATGRAGAYGYTF. The CDR3 DNA follows: TGTGCCACCGGGAGGGCAGGGGCCTATGGCTACACCTTC.

The J gene is TRBJ1-4, the V gene TRBV7-8; D unresolved. Germline V gene sequence: CDR1 SGHVS, CDR2 FQNEAQ. Trimming took off 5 bases at V and 2 bases at J, with 15 bases between the two ends. The CDR3 covers 16 residues. In DNA, the CDR3 is TGTGCCAGCAGCCAAATTACGGGATCGACTAATGAAAAACTGTTTTTT. This sequence encodes CASSQITGSTNEKLFF.

The V and J genes are TRBV2 and TRBJ1-4; 8 bases match TRBD1. Germline CDR1 is SNHLY and CDR2 is FYNNEI. V shed 6 bases and J 7 bases; nucleotides not matched to a gene: 10. The CDR3 contains 15 residues. CDR3 DNA: TGTGCCAGCAGACTCCGGACAGGGAGAGGTGAAAAACTGTTTTTT. Encoded protein: CASRLRTGRGEKLFF.

The chain has TRBV9 and TRBJ1-6; TRBD1 matches 8 bases. J gave up 6 bases and V 0 bases, and 5 bases lay outside the gene matches. This CDR3 comprises 16 residues. Germline CDR1 reads SGDLS; CDR2 reads YYNGEE. CDR3 protein: CASSVARGRSNSPLHF. The CDR3 DNA reads as TGTGCCAGCAGCGTAGCCAGGGGGCGAAGTAATTCACCCCTCCACTTT.

The chain carries TRBV5-1 and TRBJ2-1, with 9 bases matching TRBD1. Germline V CDR1 and CDR2: SGHRS, YFSETQ. The CDR3 has 15 amino acids. V shed 4 bases and J 4 bases; nucleotides not matched to a gene: 6. This CDR3 reads CASSPDRGKYNEQFF. The CDR3 coding sequence is TGCGCCAGCAGCCCTGACAGGGGGAAGTACAATGAGCAGTTCTTC.

This sequence joins TRBV28 and TRBJ1-3; D possibly corresponds to TRBD1 (5 bases). V was trimmed by 10 bases and J by 4 bases, leaving 20 bases between them. The CDR3 runs to 15 residues. The germline V gene encodes CDR1 MDHEN and CDR2 SYDVKM. The CDR3: CATLLQGRLGNTIYF. CDR3 sequence (DNA): TGTGCCACCCTCCTCCAGGGCCGGTTGGGAAACACCATATATTTT.